Below, one T cell receptor (beta chain) is given with its context. Germline lookup yields CDR1 GTSNPN and CDR2 SVGIG (reference sequence). With 3 bases clipped from V and 8 bases from J, the junction kept 18 bases outside the gene matches. This CDR3 contains 17 residues. When the RNA was reverse transcribed, random hexamers were used with an input of about 0.5 to 1 ug. TCRdb ran MiXCR on the immunoSEQ multiplex PCR reads and lists one entry per CDR3 protein. The table lists a few hundred thousand distinct CDR3 sequences, roughly 92% of them singletons. The sequenced target, TCR beta, came from blood CD8+ and CD4+ T cells. Purification of the CD8+ and CD4+ T cells relied on negative isolation, and TEMRA cells underwent FACS enrichment. The data belong to a study of CD8 T cells in Susac syndrome.

The sample consisted of CD8+ T cells from PBMCs. The chain has TRBV30 and TRBJ2-1, with 8 bases matching TRBD2. The receptor's source is a human donor with multiple sclerosis. CDR3 bases: TGTGCCTGGAGGGGGGTAATGACGGGAGGGCCGGCAGATGAGCAGTTCTTC. As protein: CAWRGVMTGGPADEQFF. Full variable domain (remainder filled in from reference TRBV30 and TRBJ2-1): SQTIHQWPATLVQPVGSPLSLECTVEGTSNPNLYWYRQAAGRGLQLLFYSVGIGQISSEVPQNLSASRPQDRQFILSSKKLLLSDSGFYLCAWRGVMTGGPADEQFFGPGTRLTVL.